The rows below give T cell receptor beta chains drawn from one sample of a study of early T cells in non-severe SARS-CoV-2 infection. TCRdb reprocessed the 5' RACE reads with MiXCR, giving one entry per CDR3 protein. In the table there are 70,000 to 85,000 distinct CDR3 sequences, 10% to 15% of which are singletons. The sample was whole blood. These receptors originate from an adult who was a healthcare worker with PCR-confirmed SARS-CoV-2 infection or an uninfected control (not recorded which). Both conserved end residues are part of each CDR3. The D gene is left open where the match is weak.

d_call,j_call,v_call,cdr3_aa
TRBD1,TRBJ2-1,TRBV24-1,CATTGGVYNEQFF
.,TRBJ2-1,TRBV30,CAWSSGENEQFF
TRBD1,TRBJ1-1,TRBV5-8,CASSFQGALTEAFF
.,TRBJ2-7,TRBV18,CASSPSLSEQYF
.,TRBJ2-7,TRBV4-2,CASSQRQVGSYEQYF
.,TRBJ2-5,TRBV28,CASSLEEEGQETQYF
.,TRBJ2-7,TRBV28,CASRLTAASYEQYF
.,TRBJ2-3,TRBV7-2,CASSSRDNNPDTQYF
TRBD1,TRBJ1-3,TRBV7-9,CASSLVGQVTPGNTIYF
.,TRBJ1-5,TRBV28,CASSPNLGRYSNQPQHF
.,TRBJ1-3,TRBV7-3,CASTSYGVWPGNTIYF
.,TRBJ2-3,TRBV7-2,CASSLGTISTDTQYF
.,TRBJ1-6,TRBV15,CATSRDKTGGSPLHF
TRBD1,TRBJ1-2,TRBV28,CASSVGQGYGYTF
TRBD1,TRBJ1-1,TRBV18,CASRGTENTEAFF
.,TRBJ1-1,TRBV29-1,CSVVGRGGTEAFF
TRBD2,TRBJ2-3,TRBV14,CASSQGVAGRGFADTQYF
.,TRBJ2-7,TRBV5-1,CASSLRGGPREQYF
.,TRBJ1-6,TRBV18,CASSPEGNSPLHF
TRBD2,TRBJ2-3,TRBV29-1,CSVGSGREGQYF
.,TRBJ2-6,TRBV29-1,CSVEDYTDSSGANVLTF
.,TRBJ2-3,TRBV7-2,CASSLQAVSTDTQYF
.,TRBJ1-5,TRBV29-1,CSVGTDYQPQHF
.,TRBJ1-2,TRBV28,CASSGRGLHYGYTF
.,TRBJ2-1,TRBV18,CASSPSRGYNEQFF
TRBD2,TRBJ2-7,TRBV30,CAWGRGEAYEQYF
TRBD2,TRBJ2-1,TRBV15,CATSSDTSGYNEQFF
TRBD2,TRBJ2-3,TRBV27,CASRTSGHYTDTQYF
TRBD1,TRBJ1-1,TRBV30,CAFSDRPQGHTEAFF